This TCR beta chain was observed in a study of cytomegalovirus exposure and HLA in healthy donors. Background on the study: In a later analysis, it was reported that the roughly 130 validation repertoires had been produced on the same platform as the 690 or so repertoires belonging to the first cohort. Study-wide results and caveats: Rare sequences made up most TCRs, while some public TCRs were found in many donors. According to reports, the classifier identified cytomegalovirus status with high specificity and sensitivity.

The method was immunoSEQ multiplex PCR; TCRdb's version includes in-frame clones alone and lacks a portion of them. The data hold over 60,000 clones, with roughly 96% observed a single time. The roughly 120-subject validation cohort, separate from the roughly 700-subject first cohort, included the donors. The CDR3 is made up of 13 amino acids. Germline assignment: CDR1 SGHDT and CDR2 YYEEEE. The J segment lost 5 bases and the V segment lost 3 bases, leaving 1 base of the junction unmatched. About this clone: Antigen unknown.

The TCR sequence derives from a young man in good health and CMV-seronegative. The sequencing input was PBMCs. The rearrangement uses TRBV5-6 and TRBJ2-1, with 8 bases matching TRBD2. The CDR3 loop reads CASSSLADNEQFF. In DNA form, the CDR3 reads TGTGCCAGCAGCTCACTAGCGGACAATGAGCAGTTCTTC.